These 20 T cell receptor beta chains share one sample of origin, sequenced in a study of T-cell reconstitution after alpha-beta-depleted transplantation in children. Overall study results and limits: Counts and diversity of T cells one year after transplant came mostly from newly produced T cells.

Their antigen targets remain unknown. For TCRbeta, the library was prepared with unique molecular identifiers. Each CDR3 protein is one row after TCRdb ran MiXCR on the PCR reads. The table records hundreds of thousands of distinct CDR3 sequences, roughly 7.8% of them present only once. Sequenced material: peripheral blood, taken 360 days after TCRalphabeta/CD19-depleted stem cell transplant. All receptors derive from a female patient between 2 and 15 years old who had a stem cell transplant for Fanconi anemia, so the T cells may come from the graft donor.

This clonotype was observed at least ten times. V and J are TRBV7-2 and TRBJ2-1; D tentatively reads TRBD1 or TRBD2 (5 bases each). The CDR3 covers 15 residues. The V end was cut by 3 bases, the J end by 10 bases, with 19 bases between. Germline CDR1 reads SGHTA; CDR2 reads FQGNSA. CDR3 sequence: CASSFQTGAQLEQFF. In DNA, the CDR3 is TGTGCCAGCAGCTTCCAGACCGGGGCCCAATTAGAGCAGTTCTTC.

This clonotype was found a few times. J is TRBJ2-2 and V is TRBV25-1; TRBD1 matches 8 bases. This CDR3 comprises 13 residues. In germline, CDR1 is MGHDK, CDR2 SYGVNS. With 9 bases clipped from V and 6 bases from J, the junction kept 6 bases outside the gene matches. The CDR3 is CASTGGRAGELFF. CDR3 DNA sequence: TGTGCCAGTACAGGGGGTAGGGCCGGGGAGCTGTTTTTT.

This clonotype appeared a few times. The chain recombines TRBV11-2 with TRBJ2-5; tentatively, D is TRBD1 or TRBD2 (5 bases each). V was trimmed by 0 bases and J by 4 bases, leaving 12 bases between them. Per germline, CDR1 SGHAT and CDR2 FQNNGV. The CDR3 contains 15 residues. CDR3 amino acids: CASSLDGGVGETQYF. CDR3 coding DNA: TGTGCCAGCAGCTTAGATGGGGGTGTGGGAGAGACCCAGTACTTC.

Notes on this clonotype: A single base separates this from a much larger clone, so it may be a read error. The chain has TRBV6-1 and TRBJ2-1; 8 nucleotides align to TRBD2. The CDR3 runs 14 residues. The germline V gene encodes CDR1 MNHNS and CDR2 SASEGT. The CDR3, as DNA: TGTACCAGCAGCGTAGCGGGGACCTACAATGAGCAGTTCTTC. Protein: CTSSVAGTYNEQFF.

In its sample, this clonotype was seen many times. The chain is built from TRBV12-3 or TRBV12-4 and TRBJ2-7; D possibly uses TRBD1 or TRBD2 (6 bases each). CDR3 size: 12 residues. V was trimmed by 4 bases and J by 9 bases, leaving 13 bases between them. CDR3 sequence (DNA): TGTGCCAGCAGTTACAGGGTGGAGGGGCAGTACTTC. The encoded protein is CASSYRVEGQYF.

In the case of this clonotype: A read error may be the cause here, since a much bigger clone is one base away. This CDR3 is CASCQEDYREPPLYNEQFF. In DNA, the CDR3 is TGTGCCAGCTGCCAAGAGGACTACCGGGAGCCCCCACTCTACAATGAGCAGTTCTTC. The V call is TRBV3-1, the J call TRBJ2-1; D is perhaps TRBD2 (6 bases). The CDR3 is made up of 19 amino acids. Germline V gene sequence: CDR1 LGHDT, CDR2 YNNKEL (reference sequence).

This clonotype was picked up many times. V is TRBV2 and J is TRBJ2-7, with a weak D call TRBD2 (5 bases). Germline V gives CDR1 SNHLY, CDR2 FYNNEI. This CDR3 is built from 13 residues. The V and J ends lost 7 bases and 6 bases respectively, with 16 bases between them. CDR3 in amino acids: CASNGPLEGEQYF. CDR3 nucleotide sequence: TGTGCCAGCAACGGTCCCCTAGAGGGCGAGCAGTACTTC.

This clonotype was observed a handful of times. This chain uses TRBV6-2 or TRBV6-3 with TRBJ2-2; maybe TRBD1 (6 bases). The CDR3 extends over 14 amino acids. Trimming took off 10 bases at V and 5 bases at J, with 17 bases between the two ends. The germline V gene encodes CDR1 MNHEY and CDR2 SVGEGT. The CDR3 loop is CATRRAGETGELFF. The CDR3 bases are TGTGCCACCAGGCGGGCAGGGGAAACCGGGGAGCTGTTTTTT.

The chain joins TRBV7-9 to TRBJ2-3, with 9 positions matching TRBD1. The junction had 12 bases not matched to a gene; V was cut back by 10 bases and J by 4 bases. Germline lookup yields CDR1 SEHNR and CDR2 FQNEAQ (reference sequence). The CDR3 length is 15 residues. The CDR3 sequence is CATVHRGRSADTQYF. Here the CDR3 DNA reads TGTGCCACGGTACACAGGGGGCGCTCAGCAGATACGCAGTATTTT.

This clonotype was observed a few times. The gene calls are TRBV7-3 and TRBJ2-7; TRBD1 agrees at 8 bases. CDR1 and CDR2 from the germline V gene are SGHTA and FQGTGA. The CDR3 covers 15 residues. The junction had 6 bases not matched to a gene; V was cut back by 1 base and J by 4 bases. This CDR3 reads CASSLSFGQGYEQYF. CDR3 bases: TGTGCCAGCAGCTTAAGTTTTGGACAGGGTTACGAGCAGTACTTC. The entire variable domain, with the rest obtained from reference TRBV7-3 and TRBJ2-7, is as follows: GAGVSQTPSNKVTEKGKYVELRCDPISGHTALYWYRQSLGQGPEFLIYFQGTGAADDSGLPNDRFFAVRPEGSVSTLKIQRTERGDSAVYLCASSLSFGQGYEQYFGPGTRLTVT.

This clonotype was seen at least ten times. CDR3 sequence: CASTGQGGNEQFF. In DNA form, the CDR3 reads TGTGCCAGCACCGGACAGGGGGGCAATGAGCAGTTCTTC. This chain joins TRBV6-2 or TRBV6-3 and TRBJ2-1; 10 nucleotides match TRBD1. Germline V gene data show CDR1 as MNHEY and CDR2 as SVGEGT. This CDR3 has 13 amino acids. V gave up 7 bases and J gave up 6 bases; unmatched junction bases: 3.

This chain uses TRBV5-4 with TRBJ2-3, with no clear D. There are 15 residues in the CDR3. V was trimmed by 0 bases and J by 4 bases, leaving 12 bases between them. Germline V gene data show CDR1 as SGHNT and CDR2 as YYREEE (reference sequence). For the CDR3, the DNA is TGTGCCAGCAGCTTGGTTGAGCTTGGGCCAGATACGCAGTATTTT. It encodes CASSLVELGPDTQYF. Full variable domain (outside the CDR3, taken from reference TRBV5-4 and TRBJ2-3): ETGVTQSPTHLIKTRGQQVTLRCSSQSGHNTVSWYQQALGQGPQFIFQYYREEENGRGNFPPRFSGLQFPNYSSELNVNALELDDSALYLCASSLVELGPDTQYFGPGTRLTVL.

In this sample, this clonotype turned up many times. The rearrangement links TRBV29-1 to TRBJ2-7, with D perhaps given as TRBD1 or TRBD2 (5 bases each). The CDR3 is 13 residues long. Germline lookup yields CDR1 SQVTM and CDR2 ANQGSEA. Trimming removed 2 bases at V and 2 bases at J, with 10 bases between. The DNA for the CDR3 is TGCAGCGTTGAAACCAGGGACCCCTACGAGCAGTACTTC. It is translated as CSVETRDPYEQYF.

The sample holds a few counts of this clonotype. V usage is TRBV2 and J usage is TRBJ2-2; D may be TRBD2 (7 bases). The CDR3 runs 16 residues. The germline V and J ends were trimmed by 6 bases and 5 bases, with 19 bases remaining between them. Germline loops: CDR1 SNHLY, CDR2 FYNNEI. The CDR3 coding sequence is TGTGCCAGCAGCGTGGAGGGGGGGGCGCGGACCGGGGAGCTGTTTTTT. Protein: CASSVEGGARTGELFF. The whole variable domain, remainder taken from reference TRBV2 and TRBJ2-2, is EPEVTQTPSHQVTQMGQEVILRCVPISNHLYFYWYRQILGQKVEFLVSFYNNEISEKSEIFDDQFSVERPDGSNFTLKIRSTKLEDSAMYFCASSVEGGARTGELFFGEGSRLTVL.

V and J are TRBV12-3 or TRBV12-4 and TRBJ1-2; D uncertain. Trimming left V 6 bases short and J 3 bases short, with 26 bases between. The CDR3 has 18 amino acids. In DNA, the CDR3 is TGTGCCAGCAGGGATTATGGTCGGGGTCTACGTCGTGACTATGGCTACACCTTC. This sequence encodes CASRDYGRGLRRDYGYTF.

This clonotype was detected many times. J is TRBJ1-4 and V is TRBV20-1; TRBD1 might be the D (6 bases). CDR1 DFQATT and CDR2 SNEGSKA come from the germline V gene (reference sequence). Trimming pared 0 bases from V and 8 bases from J, leaving 16 bases between. CDR3 length equals 15 residues. The CDR3 loop is CSARDRGGHWEKLFF. The CDR3 nucleotides are TGCAGTGCTAGAGATCGTGGGGGACACTGGGAAAAACTGTTTTTT.

In its sample, this clonotype was seen many times. V and J are TRBV15 and TRBJ1-1; D is perhaps TRBD1 (6 bases). Germline V gene data show CDR1 as LNHNV and CDR2 as YYDKDF (reference sequence). Trimming took off 4 bases at V and 3 bases at J, with 12 bases between the two ends. CDR3 size: 14 residues. The CDR3 is CATSKYRVDTEAFF. CDR3 in DNA: TGTGCCACCAGCAAATACAGGGTCGACACTGAAGCTTTCTTT. Full variable domain (rest looked up from reference TRBV15 and TRBJ1-1): DAMVIQNPRYQVTQFGKPVTLSCSQTLNHNVMYWYQQKSSQAPKLLFHYYDKDFNNEADTPDNFQSRRPNTSFCFLDIRSPGLGDTAMYLCATSKYRVDTEAFFGQGTRLTVV.

This chain connects TRBV20-1 to TRBJ2-1, with 9 bases that match TRBD2. Per germline, CDR1 DFQATT and CDR2 SNEGSKA (reference sequence). V shed 5 bases, J shed 8 bases, and the junction held 13 bases outside the gene matches. The CDR3 consists of 15 residues. CDR3 residues: CSAPSGAGGGDEQFF. The CDR3 DNA follows: TGCAGTGCTCCTTCTGGAGCGGGGGGTGGAGATGAGCAGTTCTTC.

This clonotype was detected many times. This rearrangement joins TRBV4-2 to TRBJ1-2, with D possibly TRBD1 on 6 matching bases. The CDR3 is 15 residues long. V was pared by 3 bases and J by 4 bases, with 15 bases between. From germline, CDR1 is LGHNA and CDR2 YNFKEQ. The CDR3 sequence: CASSHQQGQSYGYTF. Here the CDR3 DNA reads TGTGCCAGCAGCCACCAACAGGGTCAGAGCTATGGCTACACCTTC.

The CDR3 region has the DNA TGTGCCAGCAGTCCTCGAGGGACCCAGTACTTC. Protein product: CASSPRGTQYF. V and J are TRBV2 and TRBJ2-5; no clear D gene. V lost 5 bases and J lost 7, with 8 bases in between. Germline values: CDR1 SNHLY, CDR2 FYNNEI. CDR3 length: 11 residues.